This note documents a single TCR beta chain sequence. Its antigen is unknown. One base away there is no much larger clone; base qualities are not given. The germline V gene (reference sequence) sets CDR1 to SEHNR and CDR2 to FQNEAQ. The trim is 5 bases for V and 5 bases for J, with a gap of 15 bases between the germline ends. Its CDR3 holds 14 amino acids, cysteine through phenylalanine. Just CDR3 DNA is preserved here, 42 bases in frame from base 1. Libraries were constructed by the immunoSEQ multiplex PCR assay. For the multiplex PCR, a mixture combining 60 forward primers for TCR Vbeta segments and 13 reverse primers for TCR Jbeta segments was used. The CDR3 region of rearranged TCR beta genes was amplified from genomic DNA with a multiplex PCR assay. On the Illumina HiSeq System, the amplified TCR beta libraries were sequenced as 87-base-pair reads. The authors processed their data as follows. A later analysis tallied around 87 million unique TCR beta chains across the 660 or so repertoires, and about 10 million of those chains were shared by two or more donors. Raw reads were error-corrected and collapsed into unique sequences by a nearest-neighbor algorithm in which closely related sequences were merged to remove PCR and sequencing errors. CDR3 sequences were aligned to IMGT reference sequences to assign V, D and J gene segments. For a sequence to be retained, a match of at least six nucleotides was required to both a V gene segment and a J gene segment. A rearrangement was called productive if the CDR3 had no stop codons and remained in frame with V and J, and every other rearrangement was called non-productive. CDR3 was defined by IMGT convention, running from the second conserved V-encoded cysteine to the conserved J-encoded phenylalanine. The earlier analysis of 500 to 600 of the donors excluded sequences that lacked an unambiguous match to a single V gene segment. An earlier analysis of fewer than 750 of the donors classified V segments as functional when productive rearrangements were above 56.7% and as segregating when the standard deviation between donors was above 5%. A statistical classification framework was developed to diagnose cytomegalovirus status using the catalog of TCR beta chain sequences. In a later analysis, V and J genes were assigned by comparing TCR nucleotide sequences against IMGT/GENE-DB human TR gene sequences. A later analysis assigned CDR3 sequences and most-parsimonious VDJ recombination scenarios with the TCRdist pipeline. In a later analysis, each TCR beta chain was defined by its CDR3 amino acid sequence together with its V-gene family, and reads without a unique V-gene family were excluded. As a way to deal with suspected cross-contamination and a sequencing artifact, a later analysis dropped 500 to 700 nucleotide sequences that were highly shared and had low generation probability. A later analysis calculated a clonal expansion index for each public chain from normalized within-repertoire ranks of inferred template counts. In a later analysis, generation probabilities were computed with a VDJ recombination model fitted to out-of-frame rearrangements, and the resulting probabilities were checked against IGoR. In a later analysis, TCR-TCR, TCR-HLA and TCR-CMV co-occurrence was scored with hypergeometric tests, and a repertoire-size bias correction was applied to TCR pairs. To estimate false discovery rates, a later analysis permuted the HLA or CMV assignments 20 times. A later analysis grouped co-occurring TCRs with DBSCAN, adding TCRdist sequence similarity when clustering within HLA-allele-positive subsets. Repertoires with fewer than 30,000 or more than 120,000 public chains were left out of co-occurrence clustering, as were about five repertoires with anomalous nucleotide sharing. TCRdb took over this immuneACCESS table, retaining in-frame rearrangements with V and J assigned. Such tables are incomplete; in checked studies, under half of the missing clones stem from an unresolved V gene, and the remainder is unexplained. V and J calls plus clone size are reproduced from that table; the DNA served to infer D and trimming. The sample records about 170,000 clones, approximately 75% of which are singletons. The ten top clones hold less than 1.6% of the sample.

This entry comes from a study of cytomegalovirus exposure and HLA in healthy donors (dated by TCRdb to the late 2010s). Describing the broader study: According to an earlier analysis of 587 of the donors, some 170 million T cells yielded approximately 120 million unique TCR beta sequences and approximately 280 Gb of sequence data. Roughly 310 gigabases of sequencing data and roughly 90 million unique TCR sequences were included in an early release covering several hundred HLA-typed donors. The genetic ancestry cluster associated with self-reported Caucasian donors included about 84% of the roughly 390 genotyped donors. The study was designed to test whether signatures of past pathogen exposure could be identified by cataloging public T cell receptors. The study profiled the T cell repertoires of fewer than 850 subjects by immunosequencing and related them to cytomegalovirus serostatus. A separate validation cohort of about 110 different subjects was used in addition to the approximately 610-subject first cohort. To predict cytomegalovirus infection status, the study combined high-throughput TCR immunosequencing, statistical association of individual TCRs with disease status, and machine learning. A later analysis re-analyzed previously published TCR beta repertoires from approximately 700 donors and added high-resolution HLA genotyping to study TCR occurrence patterns. In the later analysis, no new phenotypic data were used to find candidate immune exposures; instead, reliance was placed on TCR beta sequences and their occurrence across donors. In an earlier analysis of around 540 of the donors, high-throughput TCR beta sequencing was used to judge whether each TCR beta V gene segment behaved as functional or pseudogenic. Donor age, sex, ethnicity and CMV serostatus were collected together with the repertoire data. A later genetic analysis used genome-wide SNP genotypes for about three fifths of the roughly 700 donors, treating that subset as a discovery cohort. All discovery cohort repertoires had been generated using a single sequencing platform. Class I and class II HLA loci were covered by the typing at four-digit resolution. The number of donors typed differed by locus, with 629-630 for A, B, C, DRB1 and DQB1, around 500 for DQA1, over 600 for DPA1, and approximately 470 for DPB1. A few DR-DQ haplotypes were handled as single units for association and clustering because linkage in the cohort was strong. Among several hundred genotyped donors of the cohort, an average of approximately 200,000 unique TCR beta nucleotide sequences was sequenced per donor, of which 15% to 20% were non-productive. Results the study describes overall, beyond this receptor: In both the original and validation cohorts, the classifier was reported to diagnose cytomegalovirus status with high specificity and sensitivity. Because HLA typing was unavailable for some donors at each locus, only the typed subset was used in association tests. This cohort had only TCR beta chains sequenced, and the lack of alpha or paired-chain data limited which features could be detected. A later analysis reported that several top co-occurrence clusters appeared linked to parvovirus B19, influenza, CMV and Epstein-Barr virus. CMV serostatus was the only immune exposure information available for the cohort. The study gave a list of 150 to 200 TCR beta chains associated with cytomegalovirus. Most TCR sequences were seen in very few donors, while some public TCRs were found in many individuals. An association between a missense DCLRE1C variant and V-gene and J-gene trimming of TCR beta chains was found in a later genetic analysis and replicated in an independent cohort. According to the authors, the approach could potentially be generalized to other disease states and immunological phenotypes. The presence/absence analyses assumed that sequencing depth was roughly uniform across donors, and that assumption may not be true. Assigning TCR associations to individual alleles was difficult when HLA alleles, especially DR and DQ, strongly co-occurred. Compared with the roughly 700-donor mean, donors in an Asian-associated ancestry cluster had fewer N-insertions in productive TCRs, according to a later genetic analysis. A cluster of highly shared sequence variants was judged likely to be a technical artifact of the sequencing pipeline. A later analysis found that TCR association rates varied across HLA loci, with DRB1 alleles showing the most associated TCRs and HLA-C alleles the fewest. Broadly in line with IMGT annotations, most TCR beta V segments showed up in productive rearrangements about 90% or about 30% of the time in an earlier analysis of 450 to 600 of the donors. Correlated functional status among segregating V segments might be attributable to linkage disequilibrium, but an unknown experimental factor could not be ruled out. In vitro tests confirmed that a few of the cytomegalovirus-associated TCR beta chains recognize cytomegalovirus antigens. The earlier analysis of about 600 of the donors excluded approximately 17 rarely observed V segments, including chromosome 9 orphons, because counts were too low. A later analysis associated roughly 17,000 TCR beta sequences with specific HLA alleles at a false discovery rate of 0.05. A further reported finding was that TCR beta sequences accurately predicted the HLA-A and HLA-B alleles for most subjects in the first cohort. In a later analysis, most CMV-associated TCR beta chains were found to appear HLA-restricted, with HLA associations seemingly driven largely by CMV exposure. Some IMGT-functional V segments, including TRBV6-2 and TRBV6-3, could not be distinguished by the 87-base-pair reads and were therefore excluded. A later analysis found that HLA-associated TCR beta chains were more clonally expanded and had lower generation probabilities than equally common non-associated chains.

The cohort consisted of approximately 670 healthy bone marrow donors. At the time of sampling, all cohort members were nominally healthy, though unrecorded immune exposures were likely present. The donor tested CMV seronegative, placing the donor among the roughly 400 seronegative members of the cohort. A peripheral blood sample was provided by each donor, and peripheral blood mononuclear cells were used for TCR beta sequencing. Genomic DNA extraction from the blood cell samples was performed with the Qiagen DNeasy Blood Extraction Kit. Sequenced input: PBMCs. This TCR was recovered from a girl between 10 and 17 years old in good health and CMV-seronegative. This chain is built from TRBV7-9 and TRBJ1-1; the D region possibly corresponds to TRBD1 (6 bases align). DNA sequence: TGTGCCAGCAGCGCAACAGGGAAGTGGACTGAAGCTTTCTTT. This yields the protein CASSATGKWTEAFF. This CDR3, with the reference TRBV7-9 and TRBJ1-1 proteins standing in past its ends, gives the full variable domain DTGVSQNPRHKITKRGQNVTFRCDPISEHNRLYWYRQTLGQGPEFLTYFQNEAQLEKSRLLSDRFSAERPKGSFSTLEIQRTEQGDSAMYLCASSATGKWTEAFFGQGTRLTVV.